Described below is a single T cell receptor beta chain sequence and its context. Its specificity is not known. CDR3 length: 17 residues. The germline gives CDR1 SGHTS, CDR2 YDEGEE. V shed 1 base and J 4 bases; nucleotides not matched to a gene: 10. This specimen belongs to a study of blood T cells in healthy people across ages. Overall study findings and caveats: Shifts in expanded clonotypes may have been confounded by donor CMV status, which was unknown. Long-lived donors had more naive CD4+ cells and higher diversity than aged donors. It was held that diversity estimates obtained from one million T cells represented underestimates.

For the second PCR, which ran for about 6 to 12 cycles, a sample-barcoded 5' primer and a J-beta primer mix were used. In TCRdb, the 5' RACE reads were re-called with MiXCR into one record per CDR3 protein. This sample has 1.8 million or so distinct CDR3 sequences, with 35% to 50% found just once. The V and J genes are TRBV5-8 and TRBJ2-7, with 11 bases aligning to TRBD1. Sequenced sample: blood. The receptor was isolated from a human donor in good health. CDR3: CASSLLGQGAGGYEQYF. In DNA, the CDR3 is TGTGCCAGCAGCTTGCTAGGACAGGGGGCGGGAGGATACGAGCAGTACTTC.